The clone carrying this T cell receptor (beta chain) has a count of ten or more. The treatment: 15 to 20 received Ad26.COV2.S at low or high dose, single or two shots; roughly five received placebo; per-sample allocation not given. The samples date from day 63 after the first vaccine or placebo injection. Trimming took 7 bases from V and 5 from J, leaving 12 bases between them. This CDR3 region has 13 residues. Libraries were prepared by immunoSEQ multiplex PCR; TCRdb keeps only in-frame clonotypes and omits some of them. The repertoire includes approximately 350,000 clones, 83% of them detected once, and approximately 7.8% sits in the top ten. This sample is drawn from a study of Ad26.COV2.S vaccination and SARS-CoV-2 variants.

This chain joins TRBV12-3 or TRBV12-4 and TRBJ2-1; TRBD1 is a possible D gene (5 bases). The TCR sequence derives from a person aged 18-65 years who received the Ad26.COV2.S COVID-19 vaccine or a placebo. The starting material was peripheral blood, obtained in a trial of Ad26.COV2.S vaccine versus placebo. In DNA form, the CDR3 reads TGTGCCAGCACCAAGGGGCAGGACAATGAGCAGTTCTTC. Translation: CASTKGQDNEQFF.